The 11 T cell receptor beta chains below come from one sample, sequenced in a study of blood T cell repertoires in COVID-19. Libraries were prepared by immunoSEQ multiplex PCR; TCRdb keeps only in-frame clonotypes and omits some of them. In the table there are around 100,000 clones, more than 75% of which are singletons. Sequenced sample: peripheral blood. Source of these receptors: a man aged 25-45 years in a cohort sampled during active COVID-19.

This chain's CDR3 is CASSEELNRVEASGANVLTF. The DNA of the CDR3 is TGCGCCAGCAGTGAGGAGTTGAACCGAGTAGAGGCCTCTGGGGCCAACGTCCTGACTTTC. The rearrangement joins TRBV10-1 to TRBJ2-6; D is unresolved. The CDR3 covers 20 residues. Trimming removed 2 bases at V and 0 bases at J, with 20 bases between. Germline V gene sequence: CDR1 WNHNN, CDR2 SYGVQD (reference sequence).

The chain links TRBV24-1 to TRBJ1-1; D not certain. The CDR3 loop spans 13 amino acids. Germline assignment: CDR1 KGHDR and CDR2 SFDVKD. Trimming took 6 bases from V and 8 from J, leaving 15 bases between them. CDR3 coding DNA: TGTGCCACCAGTAGCGCAGGCTCGGGGGAAGCTTTCTTT. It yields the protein CATSSAGSGEAFF.

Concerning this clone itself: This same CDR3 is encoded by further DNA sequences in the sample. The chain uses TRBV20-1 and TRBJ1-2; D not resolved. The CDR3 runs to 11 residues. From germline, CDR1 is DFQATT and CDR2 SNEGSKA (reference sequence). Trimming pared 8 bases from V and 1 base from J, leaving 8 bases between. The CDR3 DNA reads TGCAGTACCGGAGTTAACTATGGCTACACCTTC. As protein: CSTGVNYGYTF.

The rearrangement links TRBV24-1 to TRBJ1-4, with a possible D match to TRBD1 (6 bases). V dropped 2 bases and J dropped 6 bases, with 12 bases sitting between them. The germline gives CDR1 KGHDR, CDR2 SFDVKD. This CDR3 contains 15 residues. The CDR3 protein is CATSDSGRGDEKLFF. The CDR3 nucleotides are TGTGCCACCAGTGATTCTGGCAGGGGCGATGAAAAACTGTTTTTT.

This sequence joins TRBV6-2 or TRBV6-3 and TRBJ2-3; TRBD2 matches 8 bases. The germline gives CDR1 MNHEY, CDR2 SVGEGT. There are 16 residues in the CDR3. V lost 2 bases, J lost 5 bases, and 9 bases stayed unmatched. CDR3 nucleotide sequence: TGTGCCAGCAGTTACCTACTTGGGACTAGAATAGATACGCAGTATTTT. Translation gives CASSYLLGTRIDTQYF.

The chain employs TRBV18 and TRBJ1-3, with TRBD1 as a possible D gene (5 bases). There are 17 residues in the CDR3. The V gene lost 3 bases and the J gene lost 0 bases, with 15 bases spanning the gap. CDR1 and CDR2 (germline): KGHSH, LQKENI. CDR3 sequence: CASSPTRDSYSGNTIYF. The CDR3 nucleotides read TGTGCCAGCTCACCCACCCGCGACAGTTACTCTGGAAACACCATATATTTT. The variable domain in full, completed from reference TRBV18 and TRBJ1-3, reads NAGVMQNPRHLVRRRGQEARLRCSPMKGHSHVYWYRQLPEEGLKFMVYLQKENIIDESGMPKERFSAEFPKEGPSILRIQQVVRGDSAAYFCASSPTRDSYSGNTIYFGEGSWLTVV.

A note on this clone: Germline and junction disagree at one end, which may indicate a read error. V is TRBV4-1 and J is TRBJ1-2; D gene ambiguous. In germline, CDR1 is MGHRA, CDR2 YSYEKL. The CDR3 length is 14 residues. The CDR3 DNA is TGCGCCAGCAGCCAAGGTCCGGAGAGCTATGACTACACCTTC. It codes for CASSQGPESYDYTF.

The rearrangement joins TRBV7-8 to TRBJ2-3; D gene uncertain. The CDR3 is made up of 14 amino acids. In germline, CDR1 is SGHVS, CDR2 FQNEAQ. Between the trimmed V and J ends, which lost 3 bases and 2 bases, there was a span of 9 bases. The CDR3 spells CASSFKTYTDTQYF. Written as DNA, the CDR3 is TGTGCCAGCAGCTTTAAGACTTACACAGATACGCAGTATTTT.

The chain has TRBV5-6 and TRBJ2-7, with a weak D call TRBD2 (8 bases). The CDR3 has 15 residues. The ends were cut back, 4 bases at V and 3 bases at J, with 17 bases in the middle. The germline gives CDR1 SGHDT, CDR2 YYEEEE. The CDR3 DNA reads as TGTGCCAGCAGCCCGGGAGGGGGCGCATTCTACGAGCAGTACTTC. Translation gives CASSPGGGAFYEQYF.

CDR3 residues: CAWNQRGAQQFF. In DNA form, the CDR3 reads TGTGCCTGGAACCAGCGGGGGGCCCAGCAGTTCTTC. This chain connects TRBV30 to TRBJ2-1, with TRBD2 matching over 9 bases. The V gene's germline CDR1 is GTSNPN and CDR2 SVGIG (reference sequence). The CDR3 loop spans 12 amino acids. Trimming at V came to 4 bases and at J to 11 bases, leaving 6 bases not matched to a gene.

The DNA of the CDR3 is TGTGCCTGGAGTGGCAGGCGGGGCGACGGGCAGTACTTC. Protein product: CAWSGRRGDGQYF. This rearrangement joins TRBV30 to TRBJ2-7, with TRBD2 as a possible D gene (6 bases). This CDR3 is built from 13 residues. V lost 1 base and J lost 9, with 16 bases in between. CDR1 is GTSNPN and CDR2 is SVGIG in the germline V gene (reference sequence).